The 29 T cell receptor beta chains presented below share a single source sample, sequenced in a study of patients and donors after allogeneic stem cell transplantation. Each CDR3 protein is one row after TCRdb ran MiXCR on the RT-PCR reads. This sample has about 110,000 distinct CDR3 sequences; less than 45% occur once, and the top ten carry around 30%. Material for sequencing was blood, either unsorted or a sorted T cell fraction (not recorded which). Receptor source: a human donor who was either an allogeneic HSCT recipient or a stem cell or donor lymphocyte infusion donor (not recorded which). It is not recorded whose cells these are; they may come from a transplant donor.

In this sample, this clonotype turned up a few times. This chain joins TRBV7-9 and TRBJ2-5; D is possibly TRBD1 (6 bases). In germline, CDR1 is SEHNR, CDR2 FQNEAQ (reference sequence). CDR3 length: 14 residues. The V end was cut by 5 bases, the J end by 2 bases, with 12 bases between. CDR3 sequence reads: CASSADRTQETQYF. The CDR3 bases are TGTGCCAGCAGCGCCGACAGGACGCAAGAGACCCAGTACTTC.

The chain has TRBV6-5 and TRBJ1-6; D not certain. Germline V gene data show CDR1 as MNHEY and CDR2 as SVGAGI. This CDR3 has 13 residues. Trimming cost V 7 bases and J 9 bases, with 13 bases left between them. CDR3 protein: CASKGAWSSPLHF. DNA of the CDR3: TGTGCCAGCAAAGGAGCGTGGAGTTCACCCCTCCACTTT.

This chain links TRBV7-2 with TRBJ1-6, with TRBD1 matching 7 bases. Germline V gene lookup returns CDR1 SGHTA and CDR2 FQGNSA. The CDR3 runs to 16 residues. The J segment lost 7 bases and the V segment lost 5 bases, leaving 11 bases of the junction unmatched. In nucleotides, the CDR3 is TGTGCCAGCAGCCTGTTAGGGGGGACAGAGAATTCACCCCTCCACTTT. Translating it yields CASSLLGGTENSPLHF.

This clonotype was recorded a few times. The gene calls are TRBV6-5 and TRBJ1-6; tentatively, D is TRBD1 (5 bases). Looked up from germline, CDR1 is MNHEY and CDR2 is SVGAGI. The CDR3 runs to 17 residues. The V end was cut by 5 bases, the J end by 8 bases, with 22 bases between. The CDR3 DNA reads as TGTGCCAGCAGTAAAAAAACCGGGACGTTAGGGGATTCACCCCTCCACTTT. The encoded protein is CASSKKTGTLGDSPLHF.

Note on this clonotype: Possible read error: a much larger clone is one base away. In this CDR3 the conserved last residue, phenylalanine or tryptophan, is missing, so a read error is likely. The chain carries TRBV7-9 and TRBJ1-6; unclear D gene. V was clipped by 2 bases and J by 9 bases, with 8 bases between them. CDR3 length: 13 residues. Germline V CDR1 and CDR2: SEHNR, FQNEAQ (reference sequence). CDR3 sequence (DNA): TGTGCCAGCAGCTTAACAGACATTTCACCCCTCCACTTG. Residues: CASSLTDISPLHL.

The chain employs TRBV20-1 and TRBJ2-3; 7 bases match TRBD2. The V and J ends lost 1 base and 2 bases, in that order; junction bases with no gene match: 6. There are 15 residues in the CDR3. CDR1 DFQATT and CDR2 SNEGSKA come from the germline V gene (reference sequence). This CDR3 is CSARVVLAVTDTQYF. The CDR3 nucleotides are TGCAGTGCTAGAGTCGTGCTAGCGGTCACAGATACGCAGTATTTT.

DNA of the CDR3: TGCAGTGCTAGTTATTCTCATACCGTACGTGAGCAGTTCTTC. It is translated as CSASYSHTVREQFF. The chain combines TRBV20-1 with TRBJ2-1; D not resolved. The CDR3 is 14 amino acids. The germline gives CDR1 DFQATT, CDR2 SNEGSKA (reference sequence). V was trimmed by 3 bases and J by 9 bases, leaving 18 bases between them.

This chain uses TRBV6-6 with TRBJ2-5; 7 nucleotides line up with TRBD1. CDR1 and CDR2 (germline): MNHNY, SVGAGI (reference sequence). CDR3 length: 14 residues. Trimming at V came to 4 bases and at J to 4 bases, leaving 6 bases not matched to a gene. CDR3 DNA sequence: TGTGCCAGCAGTTTCAGTAACAGGGGAGAGACCCAGTACTTC. Encoded protein: CASSFSNRGETQYF.

This clonotype came up a few times. The chain links TRBV6-6 to TRBJ2-6; D not certain. The CDR3 spans 14 residues. Between the trimmed V and J ends, which lost 5 bases and 1 base, there was a span of 6 bases. CDR1 and CDR2 from the germline V gene are MNHNY and SVGAGI (reference sequence). The chain's CDR3 is CASSIPSGANVLTF. The CDR3, as DNA: TGTGCCAGCAGTATTCCATCTGGGGCCAACGTCCTGACTTTC.

J is TRBJ1-3 and V is TRBV3-1; D unclear. The V end was cut by 6 bases, the J end by 8 bases, with 17 bases between. The CDR3 is 14 residues long. Looked up from germline, CDR1 is LGHDT and CDR2 is YNNKEL (reference sequence). This CDR3 reads CASRFNSAKDTIYF. The CDR3, as DNA: TGTGCCAGCAGGTTTAACTCCGCTAAAGACACCATATATTTT.

This clonotype was seen a few times. This chain links TRBV20-1 with TRBJ2-7, with D possibly matching TRBD2 (5 bases). Between the trimmed V and J ends, which lost 1 base and 3 bases, there was a span of 10 bases. This CDR3 comprises 13 residues. The germline V gene has CDR1 DFQATT and CDR2 SNEGSKA (reference sequence). The CDR3 nucleotides are TGCAGTGCTAGAGGGGAGAAATTCTACGAGCAGTACTTC. Residues: CSARGEKFYEQYF.

The chain couples TRBV27 to TRBJ2-7, with 9 bases lining up with TRBD2. CDR1 and CDR2 from the germline V gene are MNHEY and SMNVEV (reference sequence). V was clipped by 2 bases and J by 7 bases; unmatched bases: 9. This CDR3 has 15 residues. The CDR3 protein is CASSLTGTSYGEQYF. The CDR3 region has the DNA TGTGCCAGCAGTTTAACCGGGACTAGCTACGGGGAGCAGTACTTC.

This clonotype was picked up a small number of times. This chain uses TRBV12-3 or TRBV12-4 with TRBJ1-6, with 8 bases aligning to TRBD1. CDR3 length: 15 residues. J was trimmed by 8 bases and V by 6 bases; bases with no gene match: 9. CDR3 bases: TGTGCCAGCAGCCGGACGGGACAGGTGGATTCACCCCTCCACTTT. It translates to CASSRTGQVDSPLHF.

The chain combines TRBV20-1 with TRBJ2-1; 11 bases map to TRBD2. Germline CDR1 and CDR2: DFQATT and SNEGSKA (reference sequence). The CDR3 has 16 amino acids. With V trimmed by 2 bases and J by 5 bases, 8 bases remained unmatched. CDR3 amino acids: CSARSPGTSGNNEQFF. The CDR3 nucleotides are TGCAGTGCTAGATCCCCCGGGACTAGCGGTAACAATGAGCAGTTCTTC.

The gene calls are TRBV21-1 and TRBJ2-7; the table assigns TRBD1, which was not confirmed against the DNA. TRBV21-1 is a documented pseudogene. The CDR3 runs to 14 residues. The CDR3 DNA sequence: TGTGCCAGCAGCGGGACAGACGCCGCTTATGAGCAGTACTTC. Translating it yields CASSGTDAAYEQYF.

The chain joins TRBV6-2 or TRBV6-3 to TRBJ1-1, with D uncertain. In germline, CDR1 is MNHEY, CDR2 SVGEGT. Trimming took 2 bases from V and 1 from J, leaving 11 bases between them. The CDR3 sequence is 15 residues long. The CDR3 here is CASSYDPGSNTEAFF. CDR3 sequence (DNA): TGTGCCAGCAGTTACGACCCGGGTTCGAACACTGAAGCTTTCTTT.

This chain links TRBV25-1 with TRBJ2-1; D call uncertain. Germline values: CDR1 MGHDK, CDR2 SYGVNS. There are 11 residues in the CDR3. Between the trimmed V and J ends, which lost 4 bases and 5 bases, there was a span of 3 bases. CDR3 sequence reads: CASSGHNEQFF. CDR3 nucleotide sequence: TGTGCCAGCAGTGGTCACAATGAGCAGTTCTTC.

The chain links TRBV5-1 to TRBJ2-1, with TRBD2 as a possible D gene (6 bases). There are 14 residues in the CDR3. From germline, CDR1 is SGHRS and CDR2 YFSETQ. The germline V and J ends were trimmed by 7 bases and 7 bases, with 18 bases remaining between them. Written as DNA, the CDR3 is TGCGCCAGCCTATCGGGCCCGGGGGTAAATGAGCAGTTCTTC. This codes for CASLSGPGVNEQFF.

This clonotype was seen a few times. This chain connects TRBV20-1 to TRBJ1-6, with 7 nucleotides matching TRBD1. This CDR3 is 15 amino acids long. Germline V lookup: CDR1 DFQATT, CDR2 SNEGSKA (reference sequence). After removal of 3 bases from V and 5 bases from J, the junction contained 7 bases not matched to a gene. In nucleotides, the CDR3 is TGCAGTGCTAGGAGACAGGGACATAATAATTCACCCCTCCACTTT. Its translation: CSARRQGHNNSPLHF.

The chain links TRBV4-2 to TRBJ2-3; D is possibly TRBD2 (5 bases). Germline assignment: CDR1 LGHNA and CDR2 YNFKEQ. V lost 4 bases and J 4 bases, leaving 12 bases between the germline ends. The CDR3 is 14 amino acids. The CDR3 coding sequence is TGTGCCAGCAGCCTTCCACTAGAGGCAGATACGCAGTATTTT. It translates to CASSLPLEADTQYF.

The chain joins TRBV14 to TRBJ2-5, with unresolved D. Trimming shortened V by 3 bases and J by 0 bases, and 8 bases separated the two germline ends. The CDR3 sequence is 14 residues long. Germline V gene lookup returns CDR1 SGHDN and CDR2 FVKESK. The CDR3 bases are TGTGCCAGCAGCCAGGCCCGGTACCAAGAGACCCAGTACTTC. This sequence encodes CASSQARYQETQYF.

V and J are TRBV27 and TRBJ2-7; 7 nucleotides align to TRBD2. The ends lost 3 bases at V and 3 bases at J; junction bases unmatched: 2. Germline V gene data show CDR1 as MNHEY and CDR2 as SMNVEV (reference sequence). The length of the CDR3 is 13 residues. Here the CDR3 DNA reads TGTGCCAGCAGTTTCGGGACTAACTACGAGCAGTACTTC. This codes for CASSFGTNYEQYF.

This clonotype came up a few times. The chain uses TRBV20-1 and TRBJ2-1; 12 bases map to TRBD2. The CDR3 consists of 16 residues. V lost 2 bases to trimming and J lost 7 bases; unmatched junction nucleotides: 9. The germline CDR1 and CDR2 sequences are DFQATT and SNEGSKA (reference sequence). DNA for the CDR3: TGCAGTGCTAGACAGCTAGCGGGAGGGCCCTCGAATGAGCAGTTCTTC. Protein: CSARQLAGGPSNEQFF.

The rearrangement uses TRBV7-9 and TRBJ2-4; tentatively, D is TRBD2 (6 bases). V shed 2 bases and J shed 0 bases, with 11 bases lying between them. Germline CDR1 SEHNR, CDR2 FQNEAQ (reference sequence). The CDR3 consists of 16 residues. In DNA form, the CDR3 reads TGTGCCAGCAGCTTATGGGGAGGAGTAGCCAAAAACATTCAGTACTTC. Protein sequence: CASSLWGGVAKNIQYF.

This clonotype was observed a handful of times. The genes are TRBV6-1 and TRBJ1-5; D not resolved. The CDR3 extends over 13 amino acids. Germline CDR1 MNHNS, CDR2 SASEGT. V lost 3 bases, J lost 0 bases, and 3 bases lay in between. DNA for the CDR3: TGTGCCAGCAGTGATAGTAGCAATCAGCCCCAGCATTTT. It translates to CASSDSSNQPQHF.

The rearrangement uses TRBV12-3 or TRBV12-4 and TRBJ2-1; 7 bases align to TRBD2. The CDR3 is 15 residues long. The J segment lost 8 bases and the V segment lost 6 bases, leaving 13 bases of the junction unmatched. The CDR3 here is CASSPFSGKSDEQFF. CDR3 DNA sequence: TGTGCCAGCAGCCCCTTCAGCGGGAAATCAGATGAGCAGTTCTTC.

This clonotype was counted between two and nine times. V is TRBV6-5 and J is TRBJ1-4, with D perhaps TRBD1 (6 bases). CDR1 and CDR2 from the germline V gene are MNHEY and SVGAGI. This CDR3 has 15 amino acids. Trimming pared 0 bases from V and 7 bases from J, leaving 12 bases between. CDR3 nucleotide sequence: TGTGCCAGCAGTTACTCGGGGGCATCGATTGAAAAACTGTTTTTT. As protein: CASSYSGASIEKLFF.

J is TRBJ2-4 and V is TRBV12-3 or TRBV12-4, with TRBD2 matching over 11 bases. The CDR3 covers 19 residues. With V trimmed by 1 base and J by 6 bases, 14 bases remained unmatched. This chain's CDR3 is CASSLEWLAGGGSRNIQYF. The DNA of the CDR3 is TGTGCCAGCAGTTTAGAATGGCTAGCGGGAGGAGGCTCGAGAAACATTCAGTACTTC.

This clonotype has a handful of counts. This rearrangement joins TRBV20-1 to TRBJ1-1; 7 bases map to TRBD1. The V gene's germline CDR1 is DFQATT and CDR2 SNEGSKA (reference sequence). J gave up 1 base and V 6 bases, and 8 bases lay outside the gene matches. The CDR3 sequence is 14 residues long. The CDR3 sequence is CSAQQGQTNTEAFF. As DNA, the CDR3 is TGCAGTGCCCAACAGGGACAGACGAACACTGAAGCTTTCTTT.